The 23 T cell receptor beta chains below come from one sample, sequenced in a study of T cells in narcolepsy. The method was immunoSEQ multiplex PCR; TCRdb's version includes in-frame clones alone and lacks a portion of them. This sample carries some 16,000 clones, approximately 77% of them seen once, and the ten largest clones take 14%. The sample consisted of CD45RA- memory CD8+ T cells from PBMCs. Receptors were obtained from a human donor with narcolepsy.

This clone has only one observation. This chain uses TRBV19 with TRBJ2-3; D is uncertain. The CDR3 loop spans 13 amino acids. Germline CDR1 LNHDA, CDR2 SQIVND (reference sequence). V was pared by 0 bases and J by 5 bases, with 6 bases between. The CDR3 loop is CASSIDHGDTQYF. The CDR3 coding sequence is TGTGCCAGTAGTATAGATCATGGAGATACGCAGTATTTT. The full variable domain, in which reference TRBV19 and TRBJ2-3 provide the parts outside the CDR3, is DGGITQSPKYLFRKEGQNVTLSCEQNLNHDAMYWYRQDPGQGLRLIYYSQIVNDFQKGDIAEGYSVSREKKESFPLTVTSAQKNPTAFYLCASSIDHGDTQYFGPGTRLTVL.

The table lists this clone with a count of one. This rearrangement joins TRBV11-2 to TRBJ2-7, with TRBD1 matching over 8 bases. Unmatched junction bases numbered 8, after V lost 1 base and J lost 3 bases. This CDR3 spans 16 amino acids. From germline, CDR1 is SGHAT and CDR2 FQNNGV. The CDR3 loop reads CASSLGGDRGFYEQYF. CDR3 DNA sequence: TGTGCCAGCAGCTTAGGGGGTGACAGGGGTTTCTACGAGCAGTACTTC. Full variable domain (remainder filled in from reference TRBV11-2 and TRBJ2-7): EAGVAQSPRYKIIEKRQSVAFWCNPISGHATLYWYQQILGQGPKLLIQFQNNGVVDDSQLPKDRFSAERLKGVDSTLKIQPAKLEDSAVYLCASSLGGDRGFYEQYFGPGTRLTVT.

This chain connects TRBV10-2 to TRBJ2-7; tentatively, D is TRBD1 (5 bases). This CDR3 is built from 13 residues. The germline V gene encodes CDR1 WSHSY and CDR2 SAAADI. V was trimmed by 3 bases and J by 2 bases, leaving 8 bases between them. In DNA, the CDR3 is TGCGCCAGCAGTGACAGCAGGGCCTACGAGCAGTACTTC. Translated, it gives CASSDSRAYEQYF.

V usage is TRBV28 and J usage is TRBJ1-1; D unresolved. Trimming cost V 2 bases and J 8 bases, with 15 bases left between them. Germline V gene lookup returns CDR1 MDHEN and CDR2 SYDVKM. The CDR3 sequence is 14 residues long. Here the CDR3 reads CASSLDGYQEEAFF. DNA for the CDR3: TGTGCCAGCAGTTTAGACGGTTATCAAGAAGAAGCTTTCTTT.

This clone appeared a few times. V gene TRBV7-3 combines with J gene TRBJ2-7; TRBD1 or TRBD2 may be the D gene (6 bases each). The CDR3 contains 12 residues. V dropped 8 bases and J dropped 5 bases, with 13 bases sitting between them. CDR1 is SGHTA, CDR2 FQGTGA, per germline. This chain's CDR3 is CASLGGPDEQYF. The CDR3 DNA is TGTGCCAGCCTCGGGGGCCCGGACGAGCAGTACTTC.

The rearrangement links TRBV4-1 to TRBJ2-7; D remains ambiguous. Deletions cut 0 bases from V and 1 base from J, with 13 bases between. This CDR3 has 16 residues. Germline values: CDR1 MGHRA, CDR2 YSYEKL. CDR3 bases: TGCGCCAGCAGCCAAGATAGAAGCGATTGGTCCTACGAGCAGTACTTC. This translates into CASSQDRSDWSYEQYF.

The gene calls are TRBV6-1 and TRBJ2-7, with 10 bases fitting TRBD2. The germline CDR1 and CDR2 sequences are MNHNS and SASEGT. J gave up 8 bases and V 3 bases, and 13 bases lay outside the gene matches. The CDR3 totals 16 residues. Here the CDR3 reads CASSDYSGRPQRQQYF. CDR3 DNA sequence: TGTGCCAGCAGTGACTATAGCGGGAGGCCACAGCGGCAGCAGTACTTC.

This chain joins TRBV4-1 and TRBJ2-3; D ambiguous. The CDR3 has 16 amino acids. V was shortened by 0 bases and J by 0 bases, with 10 bases between the two germline ends. CDR1 is MGHRA and CDR2 is YSYEKL in the germline V gene. The CDR3, as DNA: TGCGCCAGCAGCCAAGATTACGTGGGGAGCACAGATACGCAGTATTTT. Translated, it gives CASSQDYVGSTDTQYF.

Only a few counts were recorded for this clone. The chain is built from TRBV7-9 and TRBJ2-1, with a weak D call TRBD2 (6 bases). V was cut by 0 bases and J by 7 bases, with 19 bases left in between. The germline V gene has CDR1 SEHNR and CDR2 FQNEAQ (reference sequence). The CDR3 totals 17 residues. As DNA, the CDR3 is TGTGCCAGCAGCTTAGCGGGGAGCGGAAAGGCGGGAAATGAGCAGTTCTTC. Protein sequence: CASSLAGSGKAGNEQFF.

The chain joins TRBV6-1 to TRBJ2-7; perhaps TRBD2 as D (6 bases). Trimming shortened V by 10 bases and J by 0 bases, and 16 bases separated the two germline ends. This CDR3 is 14 amino acids long. CDR1 MNHNS and CDR2 SASEGT come from the germline V gene. The CDR3 bases are TGTGCCACAAGCGGGCTGGGGAGCTCCTACGAGCAGTACTTC. Amino acid sequence: CATSGLGSSYEQYF.

The J gene is TRBJ2-1, the V gene TRBV5-1; 10 bases are shared with TRBD2. Per the germline V gene, CDR1 is SGHRS and CDR2 is YFSETQ. The trim removed 2 bases at V and 10 bases at J, leaving 18 bases unmatched. This CDR3 has 18 amino acids. The chain's CDR3 is CASSFNAMASGSQGEQFF. The CDR3 DNA reads TGCGCCAGCAGCTTTAATGCGATGGCTAGCGGGAGTCAAGGGGAGCAGTTCTTC.

This chain joins TRBV9 and TRBJ1-2, with TRBD1 matching over 9 bases. Looked up from germline, CDR1 is SGDLS and CDR2 is YYNGEE. After removal of 0 bases from V and 2 bases from J, the junction contained 11 bases not matched to a gene. The CDR3 is 18 residues long. The CDR3 sequence: CASSVERTGALINYGYTF. The CDR3 region has the DNA TGTGCCAGCAGCGTAGAGAGGACAGGGGCCTTGATAAACTATGGCTACACCTTC.

The rearrangement uses TRBV5-1 and TRBJ2-1; D may be TRBD1 (5 bases). Trimming pared 0 bases from V and 14 bases from J, leaving 12 bases between. CDR1 and CDR2 from the germline V gene are SGHRS and YFSETQ. CDR3 length equals 12 residues. CDR3 nucleotide sequence: TGCGCCAGCAGCTTGGACGACAGTTCAAAGTTCTTC. It encodes CASSLDDSSKFF. Supplemented by reference TRBV5-1 and TRBJ2-1, the full variable domain reads KAGVTQTPRYLIKTRGQQVTLSCSPISGHRSVSWYQQTPGQGLQFLFEYFSETQRNKGNFPGRFSGRQFSNSRSEMNVSTLELGDSALYLCASSLDDSSKFFGPGTRLTVL.

The chain employs TRBV27 and TRBJ2-5; D might be TRBD1 (6 bases). CDR1 is MNHEY, CDR2 SMNVEV, per germline (reference sequence). V lost 3 bases, J lost 5 bases, and 13 bases lay in between. The CDR3 spans 14 residues. CDR3 nucleotides: TGTGCCAGCAGTTTCTCGGGGCAGGGGGAGACCCAGTACTTC. It translates to CASSFSGQGETQYF.

This clone was counted a single time. This chain links TRBV11-2 with TRBJ2-7; 10 bases are a match to TRBD2. Germline V gene sequence: CDR1 SGHAT, CDR2 FQNNGV. Trimming took 2 bases from V and 7 from J; bases not matched to a gene: 17. CDR3 size: 18 residues. The CDR3 region has the DNA TGTGCCAGCAGCTTATCGGAGCTGGGGAAGCGGGAGGGGGGTGAGCAGTACTTC. Protein product: CASSLSELGKREGGEQYF.

CDR3 bases: TGTGCCAGCAGCCAAGATGCTCTAGCGGACTACGAGCAGTACTTC. Its protein is CASSQDALADYEQYF. This chain links TRBV14 with TRBJ2-7; 7 bases fit TRBD2. Germline CDR1 and CDR2: SGHDN and FVKESK. V lost 0 bases and J lost 3; bases outside the gene matches: 5. The CDR3 totals 15 residues.

This chain connects TRBV2 to TRBJ2-5; D unresolved. The CDR3 extends over 12 amino acids. CDR1 and CDR2 from the germline V gene are SNHLY and FYNNEI. V gave up 2 bases and J gave up 7 bases, with 8 bases separating them. The CDR3 protein is CASSEPRGTQYF. The CDR3 DNA reads as TGTGCCAGCAGTGAACCCAGAGGGACCCAGTACTTC.

CDR3 sequence (DNA): TGTGCCAGCAGCACACAAGGGGCGACTAGCGGGAGAGGCACAGATACGCAGTATTTT. Translating gives CASSTQGATSGRGTDTQYF. J is TRBJ2-3 and V is TRBV11-2, with 12 bases aligning to TRBD2. Germline V gene sequence: CDR1 SGHAT, CDR2 FQNNGV. The V and J ends lost 5 bases and 1 base, in that order; junction bases with no gene match: 13. The CDR3 runs to 19 residues.

The chain links TRBV30 to TRBJ1-1; TRBD1 might be the D (6 bases). Trimming removed 0 bases from V and 1 base from J, with 6 bases in between. The germline V gene has CDR1 GTSNPN and CDR2 SVGIG (reference sequence). This CDR3 spans 13 amino acids. The CDR3 bases are TGTGCCTGGAGTGTAGGGGGGAACACTGAAGCTTTCTTT. Its translation is CAWSVGGNTEAFF.

This clone was detected a few times. A junction end diverges from the germline sequence, so it may reflect a read error. V is TRBV10-3 and J is TRBJ2-3; D tentatively fits TRBD1 or TRBD2 (5 bases each). Germline V gene sequence: CDR1 ENHRY, CDR2 SYGVKD. The CDR3 has 15 amino acids. Written as DNA, the CDR3 is TGTGCCAGCAGTGTAGGGAGCAGGGGCACAGATACGCAGTATTTT. Amino acids: CASSVGSRGTDTQYF.

The rearrangement links TRBV15 to TRBJ1-5; D is unresolved. Deletions cut 1 base from V and 0 bases from J, with 13 bases between. This CDR3 spans 17 amino acids. Germline CDR1 is LNHNV and CDR2 is YYDKDF (reference sequence). The CDR3, as DNA: TGTGCCACCAGCAGAGGTTTTGAGGAAAATAGCAATCAGCCCCAGCATTTT. It yields the protein CATSRGFEENSNQPQHF.

A few counts support this clone. V is TRBV5-5 and J is TRBJ1-2, with TRBD1 matching over 8 bases. The CDR3 consists of 15 residues. Germline V gives CDR1 SGHKS, CDR2 YYEKEE (reference sequence). Losses at the gene ends were 4 bases for V and 4 bases for J; bases not matched to a gene: 9. The CDR3 spells CASSIRDRSIYGYTF. In DNA, the CDR3 is TGTGCCAGCAGCATCCGGGACAGGAGCATCTATGGCTACACCTTC.

V is TRBV6-1 and J is TRBJ1-1, with no clear D. The CDR3 spans 15 residues. V was pared by 2 bases and J by 0 bases, with 10 bases between. The germline gives CDR1 MNHNS, CDR2 SASEGT. CDR3 sequence: CASSEFGIMNTEAFF. The DNA for the CDR3 is TGTGCCAGCAGTGAATTCGGGATCATGAACACTGAAGCTTTCTTT.